This T cell receptor (beta chain) was observed in a study of Ad26.COV2.S vaccination and SARS-CoV-2 variants. Some clones are missing from TCRdb's copy, which holds only in-frame ones; the method was immunoSEQ multiplex PCR. The profile shows just under 250,000 clones, approximately 88% of them singletons. Deletions cut 1 base from V and 4 bases from J, with 13 bases between. Germline V gene data show CDR1 as GTSNPN and CDR2 as SVGIG (reference sequence). The CDR3 extends over 14 amino acids. Treatment meaning: around 19 received Ad26.COV2.S at low or high dose, single or two shots; roughly 5 received placebo; per-sample allocation not given. Sampling was performed 63 days after the first vaccine or placebo injection.

This TCR derives from a person aged 18-65 years who received the Ad26.COV2.S COVID-19 vaccine or a placebo. The chain combines TRBV30 with TRBJ1-2; D is ambiguous. Source: peripheral blood, taken in a trial of Ad26.COV2.S vaccine versus placebo. CDR3 residues: CAWSEPGGTYGYTF. For the CDR3, the DNA is TGTGCCTGGAGTGAGCCCGGAGGCACCTATGGCTACACCTTC. The variable domain in full, completed from reference TRBV30 and TRBJ1-2, reads SQTIHQWPATLVQPVGSPLSLECTVEGTSNPNLYWYRQAAGRGLQLLFYSVGIGQISSEVPQNLSASRPQDRQFILSSKKLLLSDSGFYLCAWSEPGGTYGYTFGSGTRLTVV.